This T cell receptor beta chain was sequenced during a study of CD8 T cells in Susac syndrome. As for the study in general: Over 5 sequenced Susac syndrome patients had clinically active disease, while roughly 8 were in remission. Patients with Susac syndrome were therapy-naive, treated with corticosteroids, or treated with intravenous immunoglobulin alone when blood was collected.

Negative isolation yielded CD8+ and CD4+ T cells; FACS enriched TEMRA cells. Germline V gene data show CDR1 as SQVTM and CDR2 as ANQGSEA. This CDR3 is built from 12 residues. Deletions cut 7 bases from V and 4 bases from J, with 13 bases between. The authors reverse transcribed roughly 0.5 to 1 ug RNA with random hexamers. Amplification of TCR beta CDR3 across 54 Vbeta and 13 Jbeta was performed with immunoSEQ multiplex PCR. Via MiXCR, TCRdb re-called the immunoSEQ multiplex PCR reads, giving one row per CDR3 protein. The profile shows around 140,000 distinct CDR3 sequences, around 95% of them singletons.

The sample taken for sequencing was CD4+ T cells from PBMCs. This TCR was sampled from a human donor with Susac syndrome. The V call is TRBV29-1, the J call TRBJ1-1; D may be TRBD1 (6 bases). In DNA, the CDR3 is TGCAGCGGAGTCAGGGGAGCCACTGAAGCTTTCTTT. It encodes CSGVRGATEAFF.